The 29 T cell receptor beta chains below come from one sample, sequenced in a study of blood T cell repertoires in COVID-19. Sequencing was performed with immunoSEQ multiplex PCR; in TCRdb, only in-frame clones are kept and a portion is missing. The table lists under 350,000 clones, approximately 89% of them singletons, with approximately 1.8% in the top ten. Material: peripheral blood. These receptors all come from a woman aged 25-40 years with COVID-19, enrolled during active disease.

The V and J genes are TRBV12-5 and TRBJ2-5; 7 bases align to TRBD2. The CDR3 is 13 amino acids. Per the germline V gene, CDR1 is LGHNT and CDR2 is FRNRAP. The V gene end was trimmed by 8 bases and the J gene end by 4 bases; junction bases not matched to a gene: 7. The CDR3 spells CASSKGRGETQYF. CDR3 nucleotides: TGTGCTAGTTCCAAGGGGAGGGGAGAGACCCAGTACTTC.

The J gene is TRBJ1-5, the V gene TRBV12-3 or TRBV12-4; 7 nucleotides align to TRBD1. The ends lost 6 bases at V and 4 bases at J; junction bases unmatched: 3. CDR3 length: 13 amino acids. CDR3 DNA sequence: TGTGCCAGCAGCCCGGGACAGAATCAGCCCCAGCATTTT. This codes for CASSPGQNQPQHF.

J is TRBJ1-2 and V is TRBV2; no clear D. Trimming pared 5 bases from V and 4 bases from J, leaving 11 bases between. This CDR3 has 13 amino acids. CDR1 and CDR2 (germline): SNHLY, FYNNEI. The CDR3 DNA follows: TGTGCCAGCAGTTTGCGCCCCTTCTATGGCTACACCTTC. It yields the protein CASSLRPFYGYTF.

CDR3 residues: CASRGGGAPDTQYF. CDR3 bases: TGTGCCAGCAGGGGCGGGGGGGCCCCAGATACGCAGTATTTT. This rearrangement joins TRBV25-1 to TRBJ2-3; 9 positions match TRBD2. Germline assignment: CDR1 MGHDK and CDR2 SYGVNS. There are 14 residues in the CDR3. With 6 bases clipped from V and 4 bases from J, the junction kept 5 bases outside the gene matches.

The chain employs TRBV28 and TRBJ1-2, with D perhaps matching TRBD1 (6 bases). Germline V gene lookup returns CDR1 MDHEN and CDR2 SYDVKM. The V gene lost 1 base and the J gene lost 3 bases, with 9 bases spanning the gap. This CDR3 region has 14 residues. CDR3 sequence (DNA): TGTGCCAGCAGTTTATACCCAGGGGACTATGGCTACACCTTC. Translating it yields CASSLYPGDYGYTF.

The V and J genes are TRBV15 and TRBJ1-2, with 7 nucleotides matching TRBD1. The V segment lost 2 bases and the J segment 5 bases; nucleotides outside the gene matches: 14. This CDR3 has 17 amino acids. Germline V gives CDR1 LNHNV, CDR2 YYDKDF (reference sequence). The CDR3 loop reads CATSRIHSIGTAYGYTF. The CDR3 DNA follows: TGTGCCACCAGCAGAATCCACTCAATCGGGACAGCTTATGGCTACACCTTC.

The gene calls are TRBV6-1 and TRBJ2-3; TRBD2 matches at 12 bases. Losses at the gene ends were 0 bases for V and 4 bases for J; bases not matched to a gene: 2. The germline V gene encodes CDR1 MNHNS and CDR2 SASEGT. The CDR3 sequence is 16 residues long. The chain's CDR3 is CASSEALAGGPDTQYF. The DNA of the CDR3 is TGTGCCAGCAGTGAAGCCCTAGCGGGGGGGCCAGATACGCAGTATTTT.

The gene calls are TRBV24-1 and TRBJ2-2; 9 positions agree with TRBD1. Germline-derived CDR1 and CDR2 are KGHDR and SFDVKD. V trimming: 5 bases; J trimming: 2 bases; junction bases outside the gene matches: 11. The CDR3 is 18 amino acids. The CDR3 sequence is CATSVPKDRGSNTGELFF. The CDR3 nucleotides read TGTGCCACCAGTGTTCCTAAAGACAGGGGGTCCAACACCGGGGAGCTGTTTTTT.

The V call is TRBV28, the J call TRBJ1-5; TRBD1 matches 7 bases. After removal of 5 bases from V and 0 bases from J, the junction contained 7 bases not matched to a gene. The CDR3 totals 16 residues. In germline, CDR1 is MDHEN, CDR2 SYDVKM. The CDR3 loop is CASSPGTDYSNQPQHF. DNA for the CDR3: TGTGCCAGCAGTCCCGGGACAGATTATAGCAATCAGCCCCAGCATTTT.

The genes are TRBV5-6 and TRBJ2-3; no clear D. This CDR3 spans 14 amino acids. V gave up 2 bases and J gave up 4 bases, with 11 bases separating them. Germline V gene lookup returns CDR1 SGHDT and CDR2 YYEEEE. The CDR3 is CASSFEDSADTQYF. The DNA for the CDR3 is TGTGCCAGCAGCTTCGAGGATTCGGCAGATACGCAGTATTTT.

The chain couples TRBV19 to TRBJ1-2; D uncertain. Trimming pared 7 bases from V and 8 bases from J, leaving 17 bases between. CDR1 LNHDA and CDR2 SQIVND come from the germline V gene (reference sequence). This CDR3 has 13 residues. The CDR3, as DNA: TGTGCCAGTACCCCGTCGGGGTTAGAGGGCTACACCTTC. This translates into CASTPSGLEGYTF.

Concerning this clone: Additional DNA sequences in this sample encode the identical CDR3. The gene calls are TRBV19 and TRBJ1-2, with D uncertain. Germline CDR1 and CDR2: LNHDA and SQIVND (reference sequence). V dropped 1 base and J dropped 2 bases, with 8 bases sitting between them. CDR3 size: 14 residues. CDR3 DNA sequence: TGTGCCAGTAGTATAGGGGCGGGGAACTATGGCTACACCTTC. Translation: CASSIGAGNYGYTF.

This chain uses TRBV9 with TRBJ2-3, with 9 bases lining up with TRBD2. V was clipped by 3 bases and J by 9 bases; unmatched bases: 14. Germline assignment: CDR1 SGDLS and CDR2 YYNGEE. This CDR3 is built from 16 residues. CDR3 region: CASSGSGGIPHETQYF. The CDR3 coding sequence is TGTGCCAGCAGCGGAAGCGGGGGGATCCCCCATGAGACGCAGTATTTT.

The gene calls are TRBV20-1 and TRBJ1-5; 7 bases fit TRBD1. Trimming at V came to 3 bases and at J to 6 bases, leaving 11 bases not matched to a gene. Looked up from germline, CDR1 is DFQATT and CDR2 is SNEGSKA (reference sequence). The CDR3 loop spans 15 amino acids. The CDR3 coding sequence is TGCAGTGCTAGTAGGATCGGACACAGGGGTCAGCCCCAGCATTTT. It yields the protein CSASRIGHRGQPQHF.

The chain has TRBV5-1 and TRBJ2-3; 12 bases agree with TRBD2. The V gene's germline CDR1 is SGHRS and CDR2 YFSETQ. The CDR3 runs to 16 residues. The V gene end was trimmed by 4 bases and the J gene end by 2 bases; junction bases not matched to a gene: 5. The CDR3 sequence is CASSPGLAGNTDTQYF. CDR3 DNA sequence: TGCGCCAGCAGCCCCGGACTAGCGGGGAACACAGATACGCAGTATTTT.

Here the CDR3 reads CAIRGQISSGNTIYF. CDR3 DNA sequence: TGTGCCATCAGAGGACAGATAAGCTCTGGAAACACCATATATTTT. The rearrangement links TRBV10-3 to TRBJ1-3, with D perhaps TRBD1 (6 bases). Trimming left V 6 bases short and J 0 bases short, with 12 bases between. CDR1 is ENHRY and CDR2 is SYGVKD in the germline V gene. CDR3 length equals 15 residues.

The chain uses TRBV5-4 and TRBJ1-1; TRBD1 agrees at 9 bases. The CDR3 spans 15 residues. V was clipped by 0 bases and J by 5 bases; unmatched bases: 5. The germline V gene encodes CDR1 SGHNT and CDR2 YYREEE (reference sequence). The CDR3 region is CASSLGLGTGTEAFF. DNA for the CDR3: TGTGCCAGCAGCTTGGGGCTCGGGACAGGGACTGAAGCTTTCTTT.

As regards this clone: The junction departs from germline at one end; a sequencing error may be responsible. This sequence joins TRBV27 and TRBJ2-7, with a weak D call TRBD1 (6 bases). The CDR3 runs to 13 residues. From germline, CDR1 is MNHEY and CDR2 SMNVEV (reference sequence). Here the CDR3 DNA reads TGTGCCAGCAGTATATCACAGGGTAGGGAGCAGTACTTC. It specifies CASSISQGREQYF.

This clone was seen at least ten times. J is TRBJ2-3 and V is TRBV11-2; 9 bases map to TRBD2. The CDR3 extends over 16 amino acids. Unmatched junction bases numbered 8, after V lost 4 bases and J lost 3 bases. CDR1 SGHAT and CDR2 FQNNGV come from the germline V gene. Written as DNA, the CDR3 is TGTGCCAGCAGCTGGGGACTAGCCCTTAATACAGATACGCAGTATTTT. Translating it yields CASSWGLALNTDTQYF.

V and J are TRBV3-1 (or the pseudogene TRBV3-2) and TRBJ1-3, with 8 bases identical to TRBD1. This CDR3 is 15 amino acids long. Germline trimming cut 6 bases from V and 3 bases from J; bases unmatched to any gene: 7. Germline V lookup: CDR1 LGHDT, CDR2 YNNKEL (reference sequence). In nucleotides, the CDR3 is TGTGCCAGCAGACATGCACAGGGGGTTGGAAACACCATATATTTT. It translates to CASRHAQGVGNTIYF.

The V gene is TRBV4-3, the J gene TRBJ1-4, with TRBD1 matching 9 bases. CDR3 length: 17 residues. V lost 2 bases, J lost 8 bases, and 12 bases stayed unmatched. Germline lookup yields CDR1 LGHNA and CDR2 YSLEER. CDR3 coding DNA: TGCGCCAGCAGCCAAACGCTACGGACAGGGGTAGGGGAAAAACTGTTTTTT. Residues: CASSQTLRTGVGEKLFF.

J is TRBJ1-1 and V is TRBV5-1; D is unclear. Germline CDR1 is SGHRS and CDR2 is YFSETQ. The CDR3 runs 16 residues. Deletions cut 1 base from V and 3 bases from J, with 16 bases between. In DNA form, the CDR3 reads TGCGCCAGCAGCTTGTGGGGAGAAAGCGACGACACTGAAGCTTTCTTT. It is translated as CASSLWGESDDTEAFF.

The rearrangement uses TRBV5-6 and TRBJ1-1; TRBD1 might be the D (6 bases). Between the trimmed V and J ends, which lost 0 bases and 4 bases, there was a span of 10 bases. The germline gives CDR1 SGHDT, CDR2 YYEEEE. CDR3 size: 14 residues. In DNA, the CDR3 is TGTGCCAGCAGCTTGGGGACAGTGGCCACTGAAGCTTTCTTT. Translating gives CASSLGTVATEAFF.

This clone appeared a single time. This chain links TRBV21-1 with TRBJ1-2; the table assigns TRBD1, which was not confirmed against the DNA. TRBV21-1 is a listed pseudogene. The CDR3 has 12 amino acids. The CDR3 coding sequence is TGTGCCAGCAGCTCTCAGGGCTATGGCTACACCTTC. Its translation is CASSSQGYGYTF.

In the case of this clone: Because it lacks the conserved phenylalanine or tryptophan at the end, this CDR3 is likely a read error. The DNA is left out, because the CDR3 cannot be placed on it with certainty; the CDR3 is given as TCRdb lists it. The rearrangement joins TRBV12-3 or TRBV12-4 to TRBJ1-4; TRBD1 reflects the table's D call only, with no check against the DNA. The CDR3 region is 11 residues in length, termini included. The CDR3 loop is CASSASPTRHG.

The chain carries TRBV7-8 and TRBJ1-4; TRBD1 might be the D (5 bases). This CDR3 is 16 amino acids long. The germline V gene encodes CDR1 SGHVS and CDR2 FQNEAQ. The V and J ends lost 4 bases and 10 bases respectively, with 22 bases between them. The CDR3 region has the DNA TGTGCCAGCAGCTCCAGGGTGGGGGGGTTGCGTGGAAAACTGTTTTTT. Translation: CASSSRVGGLRGKLFF.

The V call is TRBV2, the J call TRBJ2-2; perhaps TRBD1 as D (5 bases). Germline V gene sequence: CDR1 SNHLY, CDR2 FYNNEI. The CDR3 runs to 16 residues. Trimming cost V 5 bases and J 1 base, with 14 bases left between them. The CDR3 is CASSPDSLLNTGELFF. DNA for the CDR3: TGTGCCAGCAGTCCAGACAGCTTACTGAACACCGGGGAGCTGTTTTTT.

The chain couples TRBV6-4 to TRBJ1-1, with D uncertain. The CDR3 runs 13 residues. V lost 4 bases, J lost 4 bases, and 10 bases lay in between. Germline loops: CDR1 MRHNA, CDR2 SNTAGT. The CDR3: CASSASGGTEAFF. CDR3 bases: TGTGCCAGCAGTGCGAGTGGTGGCACTGAAGCTTTCTTT.

This clone showed up many times. The V and J genes are TRBV7-6 and TRBJ1-4; unclear D gene. Germline lookup yields CDR1 SGHVS and CDR2 FNYEAQ. Trimming pared 2 bases from V and 3 bases from J, leaving 13 bases between. The CDR3 is made up of 16 amino acids. The CDR3 sequence is CASSLNRRAANEKLFF. The CDR3 region has the DNA TGTGCCAGCAGCTTAAATCGGCGGGCGGCTAATGAAAAACTGTTTTTT.